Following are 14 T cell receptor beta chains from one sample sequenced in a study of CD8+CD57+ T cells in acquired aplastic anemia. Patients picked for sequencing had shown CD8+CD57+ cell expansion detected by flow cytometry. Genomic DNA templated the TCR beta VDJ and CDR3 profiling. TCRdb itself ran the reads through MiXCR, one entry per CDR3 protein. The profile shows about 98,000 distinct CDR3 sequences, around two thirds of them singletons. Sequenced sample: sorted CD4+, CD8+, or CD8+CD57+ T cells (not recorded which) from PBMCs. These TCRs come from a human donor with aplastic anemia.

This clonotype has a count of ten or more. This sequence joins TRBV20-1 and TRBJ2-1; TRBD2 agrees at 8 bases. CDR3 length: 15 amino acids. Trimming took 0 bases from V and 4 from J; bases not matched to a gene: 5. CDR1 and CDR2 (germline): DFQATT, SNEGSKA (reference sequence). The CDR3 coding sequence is TGCAGTGCTAGAGATATCGAGCGGGGGTACAATGAGCAGTTCTTC. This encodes CSARDIERGYNEQFF.

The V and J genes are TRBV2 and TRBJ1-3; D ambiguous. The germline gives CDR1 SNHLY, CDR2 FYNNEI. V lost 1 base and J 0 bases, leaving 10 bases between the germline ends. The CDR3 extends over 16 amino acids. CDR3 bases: TGTGCCAGCAGTGAAGACAGCTATTTCTCTGGAAACACCATATATTTT. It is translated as CASSEDSYFSGNTIYF.

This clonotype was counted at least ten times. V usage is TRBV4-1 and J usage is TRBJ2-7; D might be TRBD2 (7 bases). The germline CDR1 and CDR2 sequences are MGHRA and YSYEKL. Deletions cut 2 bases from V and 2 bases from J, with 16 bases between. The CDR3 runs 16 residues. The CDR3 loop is CASSQLGGGAPYEQYF. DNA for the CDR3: TGCGCCAGCAGCCAACTTGGTGGGGGGGCCCCCTACGAGCAGTACTTC.

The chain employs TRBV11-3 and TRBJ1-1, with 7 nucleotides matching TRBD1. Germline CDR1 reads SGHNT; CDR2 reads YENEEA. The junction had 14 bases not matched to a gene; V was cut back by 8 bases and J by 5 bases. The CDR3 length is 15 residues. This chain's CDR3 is CASSRNARGGTEAFF. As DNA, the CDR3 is TGTGCCAGCTCACGGAATGCCAGGGGGGGGACTGAAGCTTTCTTT.

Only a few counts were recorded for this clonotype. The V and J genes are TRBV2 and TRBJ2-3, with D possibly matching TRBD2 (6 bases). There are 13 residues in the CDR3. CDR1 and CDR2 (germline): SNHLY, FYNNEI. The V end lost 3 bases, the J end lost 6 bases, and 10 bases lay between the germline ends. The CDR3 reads CASSDGGSDTQYF. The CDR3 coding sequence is TGTGCCAGCAGTGATGGGGGGTCTGATACGCAGTATTTT.

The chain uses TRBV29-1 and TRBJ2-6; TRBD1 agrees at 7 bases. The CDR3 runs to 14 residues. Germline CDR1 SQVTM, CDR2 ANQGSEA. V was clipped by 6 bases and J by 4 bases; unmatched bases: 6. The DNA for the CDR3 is TGCAGCGTAGGGGGCGGTGGCGGGGCCAACGTCCTGACTTTC. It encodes CSVGGGGGANVLTF.

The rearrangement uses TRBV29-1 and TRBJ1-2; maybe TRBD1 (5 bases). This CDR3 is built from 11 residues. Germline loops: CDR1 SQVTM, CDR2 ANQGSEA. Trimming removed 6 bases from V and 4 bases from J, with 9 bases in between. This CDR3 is CSVTDTYGYTF. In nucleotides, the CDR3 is TGCAGCGTGACAGATACCTATGGCTACACCTTC.

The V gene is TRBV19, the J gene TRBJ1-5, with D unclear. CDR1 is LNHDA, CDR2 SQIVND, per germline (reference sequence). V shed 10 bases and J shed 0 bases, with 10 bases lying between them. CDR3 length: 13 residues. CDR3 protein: CATWASSNQPQHF. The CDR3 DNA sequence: TGTGCCACCTGGGCCAGTAGCAATCAGCCCCAGCATTTT.

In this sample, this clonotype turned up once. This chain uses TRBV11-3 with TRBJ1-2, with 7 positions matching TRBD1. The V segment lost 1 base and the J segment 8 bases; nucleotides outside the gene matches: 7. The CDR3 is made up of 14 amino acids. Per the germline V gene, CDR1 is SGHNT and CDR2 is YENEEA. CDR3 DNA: TGTGCCAGCAGCTTAGGAGACAGGGCAGGCGGCTACACCTTC. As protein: CASSLGDRAGGYTF.

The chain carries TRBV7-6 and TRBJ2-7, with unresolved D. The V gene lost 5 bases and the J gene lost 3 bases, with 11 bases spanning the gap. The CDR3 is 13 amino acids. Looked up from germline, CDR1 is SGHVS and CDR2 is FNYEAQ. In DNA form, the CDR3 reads TGTGCCAGCAGCCAAGATGAAGTCTACGAGCAGTACTTC. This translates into CASSQDEVYEQYF.

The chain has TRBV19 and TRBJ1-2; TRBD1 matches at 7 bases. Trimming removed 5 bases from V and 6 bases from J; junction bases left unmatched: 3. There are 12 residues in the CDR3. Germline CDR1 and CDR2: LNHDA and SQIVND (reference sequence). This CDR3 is CASSVDRDGYTF. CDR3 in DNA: TGTGCCAGTAGTGTCGACAGGGATGGCTACACCTTC.

This CDR3 reads CATSDPQKFDYGYTF. The CDR3 nucleotides are TGTGCCACCAGTGACCCACAGAAGTTTGATTATGGCTACACCTTC. The chain is built from TRBV24-1 and TRBJ1-2; no reliable D call. The germline V gene has CDR1 KGHDR and CDR2 SFDVKD. The V and J ends lost 4 bases and 5 bases respectively, with 16 bases between them. The CDR3 is 15 amino acids.

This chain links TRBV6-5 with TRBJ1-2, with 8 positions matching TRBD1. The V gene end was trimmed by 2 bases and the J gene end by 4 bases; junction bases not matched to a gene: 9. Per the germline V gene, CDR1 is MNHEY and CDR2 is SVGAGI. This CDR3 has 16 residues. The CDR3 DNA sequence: TGTGCCAGCAGTTACGCGACAGGGGCTTCAGGCTATGGCTACACCTTC. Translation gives CASSYATGASGYGYTF.

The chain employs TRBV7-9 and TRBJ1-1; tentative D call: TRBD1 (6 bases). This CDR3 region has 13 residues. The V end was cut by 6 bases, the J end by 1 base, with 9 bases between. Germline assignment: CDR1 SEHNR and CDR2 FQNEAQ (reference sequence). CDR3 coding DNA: TGTGCCAGCAGTACACAGGGGAACACTGAAGCTTTCTTT. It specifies CASSTQGNTEAFF. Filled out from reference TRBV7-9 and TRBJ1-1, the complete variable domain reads DTGVSQNPRHKITKRGQNVTFRCDPISEHNRLYWYRQTLGQGPEFLTYFQNEAQLEKSRLLSDRFSAERPKGSFSTLEIQRTEQGDSAMYLCASSTQGNTEAFFGQGTRLTVV.